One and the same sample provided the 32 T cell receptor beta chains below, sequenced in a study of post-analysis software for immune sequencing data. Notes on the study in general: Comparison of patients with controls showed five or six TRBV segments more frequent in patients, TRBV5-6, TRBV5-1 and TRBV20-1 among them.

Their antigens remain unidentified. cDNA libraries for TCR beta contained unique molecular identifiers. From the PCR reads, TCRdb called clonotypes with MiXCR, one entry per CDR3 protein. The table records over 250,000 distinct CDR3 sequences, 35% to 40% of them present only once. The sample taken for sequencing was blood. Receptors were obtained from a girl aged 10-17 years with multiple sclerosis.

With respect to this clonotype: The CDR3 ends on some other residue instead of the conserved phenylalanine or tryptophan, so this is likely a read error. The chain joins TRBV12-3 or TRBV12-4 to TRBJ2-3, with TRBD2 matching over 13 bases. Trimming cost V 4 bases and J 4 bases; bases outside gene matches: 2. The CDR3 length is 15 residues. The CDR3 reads CASSSGLAGSDTQYS. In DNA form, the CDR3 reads TGTGCCAGCAGTTCGGGACTAGCGGGATCAGATACGCAGTATTCT.

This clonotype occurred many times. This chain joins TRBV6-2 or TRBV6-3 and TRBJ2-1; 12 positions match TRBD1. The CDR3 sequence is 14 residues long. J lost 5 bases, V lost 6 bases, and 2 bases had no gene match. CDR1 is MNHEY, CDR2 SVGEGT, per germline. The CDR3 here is CASSRDRGHNEQFF. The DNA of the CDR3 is TGTGCCAGCAGCCGGGACAGGGGGCACAATGAGCAGTTCTTC.

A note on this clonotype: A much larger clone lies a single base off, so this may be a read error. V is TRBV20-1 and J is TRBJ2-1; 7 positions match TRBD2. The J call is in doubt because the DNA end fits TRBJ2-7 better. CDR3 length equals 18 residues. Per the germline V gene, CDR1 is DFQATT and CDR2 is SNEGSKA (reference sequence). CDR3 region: CSASGLAGVDWDYNEQYF. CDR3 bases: TGCAGTGCTAGTGGGCTGGCGGGAGTGGATTGGGACTACAATGAGCAGTACTTC.

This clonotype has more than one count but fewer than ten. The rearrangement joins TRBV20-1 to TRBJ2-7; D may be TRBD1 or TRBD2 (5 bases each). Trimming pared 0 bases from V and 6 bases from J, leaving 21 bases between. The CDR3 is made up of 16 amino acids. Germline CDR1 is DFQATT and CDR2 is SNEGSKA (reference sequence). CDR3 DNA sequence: TGCAGTGCTAGAGATCCTCTCCGAGTCTCGGGACGCGAGCAGTACTTC. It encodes CSARDPLRVSGREQYF.

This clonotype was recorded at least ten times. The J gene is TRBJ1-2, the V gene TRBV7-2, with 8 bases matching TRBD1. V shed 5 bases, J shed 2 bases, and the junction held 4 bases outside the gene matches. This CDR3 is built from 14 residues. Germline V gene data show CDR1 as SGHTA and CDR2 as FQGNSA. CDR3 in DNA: TGTGCCAGCAGCCCGGACAGGGCCAACTATGGCTACACCTTC. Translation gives CASSPDRANYGYTF.

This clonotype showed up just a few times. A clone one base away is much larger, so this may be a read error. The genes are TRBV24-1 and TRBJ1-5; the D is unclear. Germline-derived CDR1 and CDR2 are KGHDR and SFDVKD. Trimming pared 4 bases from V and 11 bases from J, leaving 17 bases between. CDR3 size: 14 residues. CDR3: CATSEATPGATQHF. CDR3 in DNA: TGTGCCACCAGTGAGGCGACACCGGGAGCTACCCAGCATTTT.

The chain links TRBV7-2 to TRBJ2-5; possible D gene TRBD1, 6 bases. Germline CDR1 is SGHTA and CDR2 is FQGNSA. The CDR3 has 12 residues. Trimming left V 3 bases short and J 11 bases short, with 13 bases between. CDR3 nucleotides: TGTACCAGCAGCTTGACAGGTCAGAAGCAGTACTTC. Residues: CTSSLTGQKQYF.

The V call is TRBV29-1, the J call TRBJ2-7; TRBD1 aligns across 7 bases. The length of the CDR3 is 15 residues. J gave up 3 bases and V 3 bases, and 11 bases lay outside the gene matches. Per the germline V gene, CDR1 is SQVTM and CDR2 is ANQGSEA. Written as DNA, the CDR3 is TGCAGCGTTGAGCCCTACGGGACAGAGGACTACGAGCAGTACTTC. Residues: CSVEPYGTEDYEQYF.

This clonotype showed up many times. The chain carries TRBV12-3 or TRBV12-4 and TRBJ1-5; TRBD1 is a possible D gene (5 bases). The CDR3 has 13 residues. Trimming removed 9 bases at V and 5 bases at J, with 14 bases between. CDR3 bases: TGTGCCAGTAGGGTCGGGGGAGATCAGCCCCAGCATTTT. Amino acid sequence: CASRVGGDQPQHF.

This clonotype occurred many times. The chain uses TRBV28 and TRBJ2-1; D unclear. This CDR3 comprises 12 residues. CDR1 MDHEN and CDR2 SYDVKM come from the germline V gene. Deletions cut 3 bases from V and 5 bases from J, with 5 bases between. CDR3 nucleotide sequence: TGTGCCAGCAGTTTGGTGAACAATGAGCAGTTCTTC. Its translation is CASSLVNNEQFF.

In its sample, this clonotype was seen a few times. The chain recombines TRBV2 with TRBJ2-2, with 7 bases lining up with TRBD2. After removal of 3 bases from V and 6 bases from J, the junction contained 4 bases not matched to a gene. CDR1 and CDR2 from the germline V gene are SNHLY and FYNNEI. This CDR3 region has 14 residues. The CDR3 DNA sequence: TGTGCCAGCAGTGACCCTAGCGGCCCCGGGGAGCTGTTTTTT. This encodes CASSDPSGPGELFF.

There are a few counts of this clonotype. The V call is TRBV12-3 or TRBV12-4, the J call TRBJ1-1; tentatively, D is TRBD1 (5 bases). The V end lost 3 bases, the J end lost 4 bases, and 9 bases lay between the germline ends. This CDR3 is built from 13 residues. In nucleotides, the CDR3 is TGTGCCAGCAGTTTCCCAGGGACCACTGAAGCTTTCTTT. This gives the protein CASSFPGTTEAFF.

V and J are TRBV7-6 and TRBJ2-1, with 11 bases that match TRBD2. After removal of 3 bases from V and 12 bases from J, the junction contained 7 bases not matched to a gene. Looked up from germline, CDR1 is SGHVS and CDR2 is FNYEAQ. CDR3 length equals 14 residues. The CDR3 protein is CASSFSGGANMQFF. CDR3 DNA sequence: TGTGCCAGCAGCTTTAGCGGGGGGGCCAATATGCAGTTCTTC.

This chain's CDR3 is CASRVGGHRLLVGHEQYF. DNA of the CDR3: TGCGCCAGCCGGGTGGGAGGACACCGGCTCCTGGTAGGCCACGAGCAGTACTTC. The rearrangement joins TRBV5-1 to TRBJ2-4, with a possible D match to TRBD2 (6 bases). The DNA end favors TRBJ2-7, so the J call may be wrong. CDR1 and CDR2 (germline): SGHRS, YFSETQ. The CDR3 extends over 18 amino acids.

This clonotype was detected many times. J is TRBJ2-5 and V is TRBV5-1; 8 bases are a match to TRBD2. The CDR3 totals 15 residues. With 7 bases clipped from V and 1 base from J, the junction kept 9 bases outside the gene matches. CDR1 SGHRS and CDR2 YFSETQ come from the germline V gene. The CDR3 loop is CASPAVAGSQETQYF. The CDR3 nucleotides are TGCGCCAGCCCAGCCGTAGCGGGGTCCCAAGAGACCCAGTACTTC. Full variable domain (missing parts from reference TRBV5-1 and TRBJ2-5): KAGVTQTPRYLIKTRGQQVTLSCSPISGHRSVSWYQQTPGQGLQFLFEYFSETQRNKGNFPGRFSGRQFSNSRSEMNVSTLELGDSALYLCASPAVAGSQETQYFGPGTRLLVL.

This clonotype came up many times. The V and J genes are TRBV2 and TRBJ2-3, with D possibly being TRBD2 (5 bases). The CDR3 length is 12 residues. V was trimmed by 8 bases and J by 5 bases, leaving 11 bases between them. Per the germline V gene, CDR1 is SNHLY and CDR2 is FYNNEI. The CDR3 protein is CASGSLEDTQYF. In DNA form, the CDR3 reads TGTGCCAGCGGGAGTTTGGAAGATACGCAGTATTTT.

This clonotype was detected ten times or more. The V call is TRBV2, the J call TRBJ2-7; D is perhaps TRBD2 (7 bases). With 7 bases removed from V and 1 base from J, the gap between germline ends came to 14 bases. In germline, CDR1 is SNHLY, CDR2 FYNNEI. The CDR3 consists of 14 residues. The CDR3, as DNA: TGTGCCAGCACCCCGGGGGGCGGTTCCTACGAGCAGTACTTC. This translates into CASTPGGGSYEQYF.

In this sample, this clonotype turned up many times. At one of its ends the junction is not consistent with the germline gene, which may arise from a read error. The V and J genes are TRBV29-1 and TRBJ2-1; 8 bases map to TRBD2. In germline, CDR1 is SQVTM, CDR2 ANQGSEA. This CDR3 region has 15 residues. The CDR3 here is CSVGLAGRSYNKQFF. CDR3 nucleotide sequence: TGCAGCGTTGGGTTAGCGGGACGGTCCTACAATAAGCAGTTCTTC.

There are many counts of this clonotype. In nucleotides, the CDR3 is TGTGCCACCAGCACCTGGCGGCGGATTAATTCACCCCTCCACTTT. Its translation is CATSTWRRINSPLHF. The chain couples TRBV15 to TRBJ1-6, with D unclear. V shed 4 bases and J shed 6 bases, with 13 bases lying between them. Germline assignment: CDR1 LNHNV and CDR2 YYDKDF (reference sequence). The CDR3 runs to 15 residues.

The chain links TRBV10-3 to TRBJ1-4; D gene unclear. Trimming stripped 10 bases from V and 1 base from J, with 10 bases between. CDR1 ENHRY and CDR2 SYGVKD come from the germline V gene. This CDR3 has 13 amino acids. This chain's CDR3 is CATQRGTNEKLFF. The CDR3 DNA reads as TGTGCCACTCAACGGGGAACTAATGAAAAACTGTTTTTT.

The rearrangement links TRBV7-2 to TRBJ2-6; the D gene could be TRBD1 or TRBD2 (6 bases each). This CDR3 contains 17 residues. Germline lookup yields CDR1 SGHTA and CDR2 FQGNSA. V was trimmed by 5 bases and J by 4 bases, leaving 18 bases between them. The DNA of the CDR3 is TGTGCCAGCAGCGGCAGGGGAGGATTTTCGGGGGCCAACGTCCTGACTTTC. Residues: CASSGRGGFSGANVLTF.

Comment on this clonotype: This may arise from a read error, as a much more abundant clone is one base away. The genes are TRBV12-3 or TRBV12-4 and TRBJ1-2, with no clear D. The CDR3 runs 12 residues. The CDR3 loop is CASSLGGYGCTF. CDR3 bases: TGTGCCAGCAGTTTAGGAGGTTATGGCTGCACCTTC.

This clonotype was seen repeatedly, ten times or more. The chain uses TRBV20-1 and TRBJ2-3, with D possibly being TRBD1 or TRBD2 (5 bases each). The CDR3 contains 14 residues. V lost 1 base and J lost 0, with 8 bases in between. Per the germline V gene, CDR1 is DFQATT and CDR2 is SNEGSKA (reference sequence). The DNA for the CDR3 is TGCAGTGCTAGAGGGGGACGGAGCACAGATACGCAGTATTTT. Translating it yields CSARGGRSTDTQYF.

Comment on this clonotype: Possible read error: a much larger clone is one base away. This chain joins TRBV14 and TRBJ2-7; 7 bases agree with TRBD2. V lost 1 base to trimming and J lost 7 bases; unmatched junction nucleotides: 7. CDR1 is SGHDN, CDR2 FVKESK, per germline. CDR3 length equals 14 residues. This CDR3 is CASSQASRGGEQYF. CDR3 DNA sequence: TGTGCCAGCAGCCAAGCATCGAGGGGAGGGGAGCAGTACTTC.

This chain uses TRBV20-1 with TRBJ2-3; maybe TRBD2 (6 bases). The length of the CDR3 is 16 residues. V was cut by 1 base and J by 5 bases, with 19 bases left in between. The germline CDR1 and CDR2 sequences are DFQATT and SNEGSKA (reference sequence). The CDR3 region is CSARGPGGKGLDTQYF. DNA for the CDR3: TGCAGTGCTAGAGGCCCGGGCGGGAAAGGATTAGATACGCAGTATTTT.

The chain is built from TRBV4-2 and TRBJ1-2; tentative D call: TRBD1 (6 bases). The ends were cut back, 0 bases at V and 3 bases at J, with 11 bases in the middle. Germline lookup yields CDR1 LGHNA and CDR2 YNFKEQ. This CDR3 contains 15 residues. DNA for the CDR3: TGTGCCAGCAGCCAAGATTCCGGACAGTACTATGGCTACACCTTC. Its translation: CASSQDSGQYYGYTF.

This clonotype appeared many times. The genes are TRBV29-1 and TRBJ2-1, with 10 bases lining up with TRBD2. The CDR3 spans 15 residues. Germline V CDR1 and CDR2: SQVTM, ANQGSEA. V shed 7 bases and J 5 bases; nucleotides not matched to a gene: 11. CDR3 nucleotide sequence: TGCAGCGGGACCTCTAGCGGGAGATCCCACAATGAGCAGTTCTTC. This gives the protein CSGTSSGRSHNEQFF.

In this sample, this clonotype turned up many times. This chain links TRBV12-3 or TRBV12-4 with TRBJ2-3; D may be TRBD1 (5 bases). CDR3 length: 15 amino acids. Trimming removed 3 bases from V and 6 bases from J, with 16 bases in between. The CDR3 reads CASSFIAGLRDTQYF. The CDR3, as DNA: TGTGCCAGCAGTTTTATCGCAGGGTTAAGGGATACGCAGTATTTT.

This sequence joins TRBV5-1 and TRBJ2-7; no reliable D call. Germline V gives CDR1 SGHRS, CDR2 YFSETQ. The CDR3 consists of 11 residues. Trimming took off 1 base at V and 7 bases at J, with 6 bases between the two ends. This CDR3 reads CASSLPGEQYF. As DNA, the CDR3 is TGCGCCAGCAGCTTGCCCGGGGAGCAGTACTTC.

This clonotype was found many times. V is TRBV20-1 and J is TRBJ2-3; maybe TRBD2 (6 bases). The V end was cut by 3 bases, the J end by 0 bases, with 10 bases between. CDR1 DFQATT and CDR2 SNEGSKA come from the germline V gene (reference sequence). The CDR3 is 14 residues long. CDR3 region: CSARLGGSTDTQYF. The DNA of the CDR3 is TGCAGTGCTAGGCTCGGGGGAAGCACAGATACGCAGTATTTT.

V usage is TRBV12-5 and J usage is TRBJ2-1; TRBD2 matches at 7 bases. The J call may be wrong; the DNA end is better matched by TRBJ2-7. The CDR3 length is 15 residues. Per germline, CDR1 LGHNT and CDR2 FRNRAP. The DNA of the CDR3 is TGTGCTAGTGGTTTCGGGGGGAGCTCCTACAGTGAGCAGTACTTC. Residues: CASGFGGSSYSEQYF.

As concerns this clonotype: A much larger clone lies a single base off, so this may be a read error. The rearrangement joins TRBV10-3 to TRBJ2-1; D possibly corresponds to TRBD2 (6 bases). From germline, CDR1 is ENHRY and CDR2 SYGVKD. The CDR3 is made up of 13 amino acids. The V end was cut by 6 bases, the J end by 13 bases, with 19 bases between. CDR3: CAIRGVGGETQFF. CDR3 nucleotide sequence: TGTGCCATCAGGGGAGTCGGGGGAGAGACCCAGTTCTTC.